The 17 T cell receptor beta chains below were found in one sample sequenced in a study of memory CD4+ T cells and cytomegalovirus serostatus. Single viable CD3+CD4+CD8-CD45RO+ cells were sorted as the memory CD4+ T cells. Here immunoSEQ multiplex PCR was the method, and the copy in TCRdb shows in-frame clones only, minus some. This repertoire shows approximately 60,000 clones, about three quarters found once; its top ten account for roughly 2.7%. Sequencing input: memory CD4+ T cells from blood. Every receptor here comes from an adult in good health and CMV-seropositive.

The chain is built from TRBV6-6 and TRBJ1-5, with TRBD1 identical over 8 bases. CDR1 is MNHNY and CDR2 is SVGAGI in the germline V gene (reference sequence). This CDR3 is 16 amino acids long. With V trimmed by 2 bases and J by 2 bases, 5 bases remained unmatched. The CDR3 bases are TGTGCCAGCAGTTACGACAGGGGTGTCGGCAATCAGCCCCAGCATTTT. Protein sequence: CASSYDRGVGNQPQHF.

In this sample, this clone turned up a few times. The chain links TRBV5-4 to TRBJ2-2; the match to TRBD1 covers 10 bases. The junction had 9 bases not matched to a gene; V was cut back by 5 bases and J by 5 bases. The CDR3 runs to 16 residues. Germline CDR1 reads SGHNT; CDR2 reads YYREEE (reference sequence). CDR3 sequence reads: CASRAPRTGGTGELFF. The CDR3, as DNA: TGTGCCAGCAGAGCGCCTCGGACAGGGGGAACCGGGGAGCTGTTTTTT.

This clone turned up a few times. The genes are TRBV20-1 and TRBJ1-1; TRBD1 matches 8 bases. The CDR3 length is 10 residues. Germline V CDR1 and CDR2: DFQATT, SNEGSKA (reference sequence). In DNA form, the CDR3 reads TGCAGAGTACAGGGGGCTGAAGCTTTCTTT. It specifies CRVQGAEAFF.

This clone was seen only once. V gene TRBV4-3 combines with J gene TRBJ2-4, with unresolved D. Germline CDR1 LGHNA, CDR2 YSLEER. Between the trimmed V and J ends, which lost 2 bases and 0 bases, there was a span of 14 bases. This CDR3 is built from 17 residues. The CDR3 DNA reads TGCGCCAGCAGCCAAACAGTTCCCCCACTAGCCAAAAACATTCAGTACTTC. It specifies CASSQTVPPLAKNIQYF.

This clone was picked up a small number of times. CDR3: CASSRGTGGPAEAFF. The CDR3 DNA reads TGTGCCAGCAGCCGGGGGACAGGGGGCCCGGCTGAAGCTTTCTTT. The chain joins TRBV28 to TRBJ1-1; 12 nucleotides match TRBD1. The CDR3 runs to 15 residues. CDR1 and CDR2 from the germline V gene are MDHEN and SYDVKM. J gave up 6 bases and V 6 bases, and 8 bases lay outside the gene matches.

The chain uses TRBV5-8 and TRBJ2-7, with D maybe TRBD2 (8 bases). CDR3 length: 17 residues. Looked up from germline, CDR1 is SGHTS and CDR2 is YDEGEE. V lost 4 bases, J lost 1 base, and 21 bases lay in between. CDR3 bases: TGTGCCAGCAGCCTATCTCGGGGGGGACAGTCTTCCTACGAGCAGTACTTC. Its translation: CASSLSRGGQSSYEQYF.

The rearrangement links TRBV10-3 to TRBJ2-7; 11 nucleotides align to TRBD2. The CDR3 spans 15 residues. Unmatched junction bases numbered 3, after V lost 2 bases and J lost 3 bases. Looked up from germline, CDR1 is ENHRY and CDR2 is SYGVKD. CDR3 residues: CAISEGLAGGYEQYV. CDR3 sequence (DNA): TGTGCCATCAGTGAGGGTCTAGCGGGAGGCTACGAGCAGTACGTC.

J is TRBJ1-1 and V is TRBV10-3, with D uncertain. Germline CDR1 and CDR2: ENHRY and SYGVKD. Trimming took off 0 bases at V and 1 base at J, with 15 bases between the two ends. The CDR3 sequence is 17 residues long. The CDR3 reads CAISESSLGFSNTEAFF. In nucleotides, the CDR3 is TGTGCCATCAGTGAGTCGTCTTTAGGGTTCTCGAACACTGAAGCTTTCTTT.

This chain links TRBV7-2 with TRBJ2-3; 13 bases fit TRBD2. Germline V CDR1 and CDR2: SGHTA, FQGNSA. V dropped 3 bases and J dropped 3; count of bases not matched to a gene: 3. This CDR3 contains 16 residues. The CDR3 loop reads CASSLWTSGRTDTQYF. CDR3 DNA: TGTGCCAGCAGCTTGTGGACTAGCGGGAGAACAGATACGCAGTATTTT.

By sample fraction, this clone is medium-sized. This chain connects TRBV11-3 to TRBJ2-1; tentative D call: TRBD1 (6 bases). The CDR3 covers 13 residues. V lost 6 bases to trimming and J lost 8 bases, with 14 bases between them. Germline CDR1 and CDR2: SGHNT and YENEEA. CDR3 region: CASRQGFGDEQFF. The CDR3 bases are TGTGCCAGCAGACAGGGATTCGGTGATGAGCAGTTCTTC.

The CDR3 nucleotides are TGTGCCAGCAGCAAAAAGAAAGAGTACGGGACTAGCGGGAGGAGGAATAACGAGCAGTACGTC. Translating gives CASSKKKEYGTSGRRNNEQYV. The chain links TRBV21-1 to TRBJ2-7; TRBD2, as called in the table, went unchecked against the DNA. TRBV21-1 is flagged as a pseudogene. The CDR3 is made up of 21 amino acids.

This chain links TRBV7-2 with TRBJ1-5; tentative D call: TRBD1 (5 bases). With 1 base removed from V and 7 bases from J, the gap between germline ends came to 8 bases. The CDR3 sequence is 13 residues long. Germline V lookup: CDR1 SGHTA, CDR2 FQGNSA. The CDR3 loop reads CASSLVRGQPQHF. In nucleotides, the CDR3 is TGTGCCAGCAGCTTAGTTCGGGGGCAGCCCCAGCATTTT.

This chain uses TRBV7-9 with TRBJ2-7; D is perhaps TRBD1 or TRBD2 (5 bases each). Germline lookup yields CDR1 SEHNR and CDR2 FQNEAQ (reference sequence). V was pared by 2 bases and J by 2 bases, with 10 bases between. This CDR3 is built from 14 residues. The CDR3 spells CASSLKGTPYEQYF. CDR3 bases: TGTGCCAGCAGCTTAAAAGGGACCCCCTACGAGCAGTACTTC.

The chain joins TRBV6-1 to TRBJ2-4; D perhaps matches TRBD2 (6 bases). Trimming cost V 6 bases and J 8 bases, with 20 bases left between them. This CDR3 has 15 residues. The germline CDR1 and CDR2 sequences are MNHNS and SASEGT. CDR3 sequence (DNA): TGTGCCAGCAGGGGGGAGGAGAGGGGCATCGACATTCAGTACTTC. It yields the protein CASRGEERGIDIQYF.

The chain links TRBV29-1 to TRBJ2-3; 7 bases are shared with TRBD1. Germline CDR1 and CDR2: SQVTM and ANQGSEA. J was trimmed by 3 bases and V by 7 bases; bases with no gene match: 4. This CDR3 has 12 residues. CDR3 sequence reads: CSGEQGTDTQYF. The DNA of the CDR3 is TGCAGCGGGGAACAGGGGACAGATACGCAGTATTTT.

The count of this clone is one. The chain uses TRBV7-8 and TRBJ2-5; D may be TRBD1 (5 bases). Germline CDR1 is SGHVS and CDR2 is FQNEAQ. The CDR3 loop spans 14 amino acids. The ends were cut back, 1 base at V and 4 bases at J, with 10 bases in the middle. The CDR3 bases are TGTGCCAGCAGCTTAGGGGTAGGGGCAGAGACCCAGTACTTC. This encodes CASSLGVGAETQYF. The full variable domain, with the rest looked up from reference TRBV7-8 and TRBJ2-5, is GAGVSQSPRYKVAKRGQDVALRCDPISGHVSLFWYQQALGQGPEFLTYFQNEAQLDKSGLPSDRFFAERPEGSVSTLKIQRTQQEDSAVYLCASSLGVGAETQYFGPGTRLLVL.

This clone was picked up a small number of times. The chain couples TRBV9 to TRBJ2-5; the D is unclear. The CDR3 spans 14 residues. Germline-derived CDR1 and CDR2 are SGDLS and YYNGEE. V was clipped by 4 bases and J by 2 bases, with 12 bases between them. CDR3 nucleotides: TGTGCCAGCAGCCCTCAGTCCACACAAGAGACCCAGTACTTC. Protein product: CASSPQSTQETQYF.